Each of the 23 T cell receptor beta chains below was sequenced from the same sample in a study of shared clonotypes between healthy human individuals. Profiling relied on immunoSEQ multiplex PCR, and the TCRdb table lists in-frame clones only, not all of them. The profile shows over 2 million clones, over 85% of them singletons. The sample consisted of naive CD4+ T cells sorted from blood. The subset denotes: CD45RA+ positively selected. These receptors originate from a man younger than 35 in good health.

The gene calls are TRBV5-8 and TRBJ1-6; D ambiguous. Germline CDR1 SGHTS, CDR2 YDEGEE. V lost 1 base to trimming and J lost 7 bases, with 15 bases between them. CDR3 length equals 16 residues. The CDR3 DNA reads as TGTGCCAGCAGCTTGAAGGGAACGGCTAGCAATTCACCCCTCCACTTT. It translates to CASSLKGTASNSPLHF.

This rearrangement joins TRBV6-1 to TRBJ2-4, with 7 bases matching TRBD1. This CDR3 contains 15 residues. Germline CDR1 is MNHNS and CDR2 is SASEGT. The J segment lost 1 base and the V segment lost 6 bases, leaving 6 bases of the junction unmatched. In DNA form, the CDR3 reads TGTGCCAGCAGGACAGGGACAACGGCCAAAAACATTCAGTACTTC. Translating it yields CASRTGTTAKNIQYF.

This clone has only one observation. This chain connects TRBV9 to TRBJ2-1; unclear D gene. Trimming shortened V by 2 bases and J by 7 bases, and 10 bases separated the two germline ends. Per germline, CDR1 SGDLS and CDR2 YYNGEE. This CDR3 has 13 residues. Here the CDR3 DNA reads TGTGCCAGCAGCGTCGCTCCGGGTAATGAGCAGTTCTTC. Its protein is CASSVAPGNEQFF.

This sequence joins TRBV5-1 and TRBJ2-7, with TRBD2 as a possible D gene (6 bases). The CDR3 is 15 amino acids. V was clipped by 0 bases and J by 0 bases, with 10 bases between them. Germline V gene lookup returns CDR1 SGHRS and CDR2 YFSETQ. Here the CDR3 DNA reads TGCGCCAGCAGCTTGGGACTAGGAAGCTCCTACGAGCAGTACTTC. Its protein product is CASSLGLGSSYEQYF.

The rearrangement uses TRBV2 and TRBJ1-3; TRBD1 aligns across 7 bases. The CDR3 has 13 residues. CDR1 and CDR2 (germline): SNHLY, FYNNEI. J lost 10 bases, V lost 1 base, and 4 bases had no gene match. CDR3 nucleotide sequence: TGTGCCAGCAGTGAAGGACAGGGAGTAACCATATATTTT. It specifies CASSEGQGVTIYF.

In regard to this clone: In the same sample, other DNA sequences code for this CDR3. The V gene is TRBV18, the J gene TRBJ1-5; D gene unclear. Germline-derived CDR1 and CDR2 are KGHSH and LQKENI. This CDR3 is built from 13 residues. The germline V and J ends were trimmed by 6 bases and 1 base, with 7 bases remaining between them. The CDR3: CASSEGSNQPQHF. CDR3 nucleotide sequence: TGTGCCAGCTCGGAGGGAAGCAATCAGCCCCAGCATTTT.

V usage is TRBV28 and J usage is TRBJ2-4, with D unclear. The V gene's germline CDR1 is MDHEN and CDR2 SYDVKM. The CDR3 extends over 15 amino acids. V was pared by 2 bases and J by 0 bases, with 8 bases between. The CDR3 DNA follows: TGTGCCAGCAGTTTACAAGATCTAGCCAAAAACATTCAGTACTTC. It is translated as CASSLQDLAKNIQYF.

The chain links TRBV5-4 to TRBJ2-5; 13 bases match TRBD2. This CDR3 comprises 16 residues. J gave up 3 bases and V 1 base, and 3 bases lay outside the gene matches. Germline CDR1 reads SGHNT; CDR2 reads YYREEE (reference sequence). The CDR3 region is CASSLTSGRGEETQYF. For the CDR3, the DNA is TGTGCCAGCAGCTTGACTAGCGGGAGGGGAGAAGAGACCCAGTACTTC. Combining the CDR3 with reference TRBV5-4 and TRBJ2-5 gives the whole variable domain ETGVTQSPTHLIKTRGQQVTLRCSSQSGHNTVSWYQQALGQGPQFIFQYYREEENGRGNFPPRFSGLQFPNYSSELNVNALELDDSALYLCASSLTSGRGEETQYFGPGTRLLVL.

V and J are TRBV5-1 and TRBJ1-2, with 8 bases matching TRBD1. V was pared by 4 bases and J by 4 bases, with 9 bases of the junction left unmatched. CDR3 length: 15 residues. Germline CDR1 reads SGHRS; CDR2 reads YFSETQ. The DNA of the CDR3 is TGCGCCAGCAGCCCGGACAGGGTAGATGCCTATGGCTACACCTTC. It yields the protein CASSPDRVDAYGYTF.

The chain recombines TRBV19 with TRBJ2-2; possible D gene TRBD1, 6 bases. Trimming stripped 6 bases from V and 1 base from J, with 9 bases between. This CDR3 is 14 amino acids long. Germline CDR1 and CDR2: LNHDA and SQIVND (reference sequence). The CDR3 DNA reads as TGTGCCAGTAGGTCGACAGGGAACACCGGGGAGCTGTTTTTT. Its protein is CASRSTGNTGELFF.

This clone was found once. The rearrangement links TRBV5-1 to TRBJ2-1, with 7 nucleotides matching TRBD2. This CDR3 has 14 amino acids. CDR1 is SGHRS, CDR2 YFSETQ, per germline. V gave up 3 bases and J gave up 10 bases; unmatched junction bases: 10. The CDR3 bases are TGCGCCAGCAGCTACCCCGGGACTATTTTAGAGCAGTTCTTC. It translates to CASSYPGTILEQFF.

The chain employs TRBV19 and TRBJ2-3, with D unclear. V gave up 2 bases and J gave up 2 bases, with 8 bases separating them. The CDR3 runs 14 residues. Per the germline V gene, CDR1 is LNHDA and CDR2 is SQIVND (reference sequence). The CDR3 loop is CASSIQTTTDTQYF. The CDR3 DNA sequence: TGTGCCAGTAGTATACAAACCACCACAGATACGCAGTATTTT. The full variable domain, its missing parts supplied by reference TRBV19 and TRBJ2-3, is DGGITQSPKYLFRKEGQNVTLSCEQNLNHDAMYWYRQDPGQGLRLIYYSQIVNDFQKGDIAEGYSVSREKKESFPLTVTSAQKNPTAFYLCASSIQTTTDTQYFGPGTRLTVL.

The J gene is TRBJ1-3, the V gene TRBV6-5; 8 bases align to TRBD1. Unmatched junction bases numbered 12, after V lost 6 bases and J lost 11 bases. This CDR3 contains 14 residues. Germline CDR1 and CDR2: MNHEY and SVGAGI. The DNA of the CDR3 is TGTGCCAGCAGCCGGACAGGGAGGGAGCACGCCATATATTTT. Translated: CASSRTGREHAIYF.

The chain uses TRBV7-9 and TRBJ2-1, with D unresolved. Trimming removed 5 bases from V and 10 bases from J, with 9 bases in between. Germline V lookup: CDR1 SEHNR, CDR2 FQNEAQ (reference sequence). The CDR3 is 11 amino acids. In DNA, the CDR3 is TGTGCCAGCAGCCCCCTGACCGAGCAGTTCTTC. Translated, it gives CASSPLTEQFF.

The chain is built from TRBV7-3 and TRBJ2-5, with 11 bases identical to TRBD2. In germline, CDR1 is SGHTA, CDR2 FQGTGA. The CDR3 has 16 amino acids. Germline trimming cut 5 bases from V and 1 base from J; bases unmatched to any gene: 6. In DNA, the CDR3 is TGTGCCAGCAGCCCTACTAGCGGGGGTCCCCAAGAGACCCAGTACTTC. Translated: CASSPTSGGPQETQYF.

The chain has TRBV2 and TRBJ1-2, with D perhaps matching TRBD1 (5 bases). The germline V gene has CDR1 SNHLY and CDR2 FYNNEI. Trimming removed 8 bases from V and 3 bases from J, with 10 bases in between. The CDR3 has 12 amino acids. CDR3 region: CASADRYYGYTF. The CDR3 DNA reads as TGTGCCAGCGCTGACAGATACTATGGCTACACCTTC.

The CDR3 sequence is CASSGQGISYDEQYF. The CDR3 bases are TGCGCCAGCAGCGGGCAGGGGATATCCTACGACGAGCAGTACTTC. The chain carries TRBV5-1 and TRBJ2-7; TRBD1 is a possible D gene (6 bases). Per the germline V gene, CDR1 is SGHRS and CDR2 is YFSETQ. The CDR3 sequence is 15 residues long. The germline V and J ends were trimmed by 4 bases and 5 bases, with 19 bases remaining between them.

This clone was detected only once. The V and J genes are TRBV7-2 and TRBJ2-1; a possible D gene is TRBD2 (6 bases). V shed 2 bases and J shed 2 bases, with 10 bases lying between them. The CDR3 runs 15 residues. Looked up from germline, CDR1 is SGHTA and CDR2 is FQGNSA. The CDR3 is CASSLYRGTYNEQFF. CDR3 nucleotides: TGTGCCAGCAGCTTATACCGGGGGACCTACAATGAGCAGTTCTTC.

The V call is TRBV28, the J call TRBJ2-2; 8 positions match TRBD2. The germline CDR1 and CDR2 sequences are MDHEN and SYDVKM. Trimming at V came to 5 bases and at J to 0 bases, leaving 5 bases not matched to a gene. The CDR3 sequence is 16 residues long. The CDR3 sequence is CASSPGGLTNTGELFF. In DNA, the CDR3 is TGTGCCAGCAGTCCGGGGGGGCTAACGAACACCGGGGAGCTGTTTTTT.

V usage is TRBV27 and J usage is TRBJ2-6; 8 positions match TRBD1. V lost 5 bases, J lost 0 bases, and 6 bases stayed unmatched. This CDR3 contains 17 residues. In germline, CDR1 is MNHEY, CDR2 SMNVEV (reference sequence). The CDR3 sequence is CASSLTGALSGANVLTF. The DNA for the CDR3 is TGTGCCAGCAGTCTGACAGGGGCTCTCTCTGGGGCCAACGTCCTGACTTTC.

The CDR3 nucleotides are TGTGCCAGCAGCCCCAAGCTGGGGGGCCGGACGGATACGCAGTATTTT. It translates to CASSPKLGGRTDTQYF. The chain links TRBV7-2 to TRBJ2-3; D possibly matches TRBD1 or TRBD2 (6 bases each). CDR1 SGHTA and CDR2 FQGNSA come from the germline V gene. V was shortened by 5 bases and J by 6 bases, with 21 bases between the two germline ends. The CDR3 runs to 16 residues. Full variable domain (rest looked up from reference TRBV7-2 and TRBJ2-3): GAGVSQSPSNKVTEKGKDVELRCDPISGHTALYWYRQSLGQGLEFLIYFQGNSAPDKSGLPSDRFSAERTGGSVSTLTIQRTQQEDSAVYLCASSPKLGGRTDTQYFGPGTRLTVL.

This clone was recorded once. The chain links TRBV18 to TRBJ1-5, with 9 nucleotides matching TRBD1. The CDR3 contains 14 residues. Germline V gene sequence: CDR1 KGHSH, CDR2 LQKENI. Germline trimming cut 5 bases from V and 6 bases from J; bases unmatched to any gene: 5. The CDR3 spells CASSTGGAGQPQHF. In nucleotides, the CDR3 is TGTGCCAGCTCAACAGGGGGCGCTGGTCAGCCCCAGCATTTT.

The rearrangement joins TRBV9 to TRBJ2-3; D may be TRBD1 (5 bases). This CDR3 has 15 residues. The V end lost 4 bases, the J end lost 2 bases, and 14 bases lay between the germline ends. Germline V gene data show CDR1 as SGDLS and CDR2 as YYNGEE. CDR3 residues: CASSSSPGNTDTQYF. DNA of the CDR3: TGTGCCAGCAGCTCAAGCCCAGGGAACACAGATACGCAGTATTTT.